This TCR beta chain stems from a study of vaccination effects on CD4 cells after COVID-19. Study-level findings and limits: The authors studied few convalescent patients and collected no early post-infection timepoints.

The CDR3 runs to 13 residues. Germline CDR1 reads SGHAT; CDR2 reads FQNNGV. V was cut by 3 bases and J by 2 bases, with 2 bases left in between. Antigen-specific CD4+ T cells were first expanded with viral peptide pools by the ViraFEST assay and only then sequenced. Upon completion of roughly ten days in culture, CD4+ T cells were isolated. This individual contracted SARS-CoV-2 between March and December 2020, as verified by PCR. Clones were sequenced by immunoSEQ multiplex PCR, and TCRdb holds only the in-frame ones, with some missing. Among tens of thousands of clones listed, 75% to 85% were seen once. With respect to this clone: Antigen specificity is unknown.

The TCR comes from a human donor who had a prior SARS-CoV-2 infection. The sequencing here drew on CD4+ T cells from PBMCs cultured with a peptide pool, taken before COVID-19 vaccination. The V call is TRBV11-2, the J call TRBJ2-6, with D unresolved. The CDR3 DNA sequence: TGTGCCAGCAGCTTCACTGGGGCCAACGTCCTGACTTTC. This codes for CASSFTGANVLTF.